This T cell receptor beta chain is from a study of beta chain features in type 1 diabetes. About the study: Examination covered around 98 million sorted cells spanning all samples.

The sequenced template was cDNA made from the entire isolated RNA. Method: immunoSEQ multiplex PCR; TCRdb's copy keeps in-frame clones and lacks some. The sample carries over 650,000 clones, over 12% recorded once. On this clone: Its antigen remains unidentified.

Whole-study findings and limits: Among all four CD4+ subsets, Type 1 diabetes patients had TCRB CDR3s that were moderately but significantly shorter. The VDJ junctions of type 1 diabetes patients carried fewer insertions and more deletions.

Every donor had blood drawn once into heparin, approximately 0.11 L on average. V dropped 3 bases and J dropped 4 bases, with 15 bases sitting between them. Per the germline V gene, CDR1 is GTSNPN and CDR2 is SVGIG (reference sequence). The CDR3 runs to 14 residues. This rearrangement joins TRBV30 to TRBJ1-2; D is possibly TRBD1 (6 bases). The sample was naive CD4+ T cells from blood. The source is a man aged 18 to 35 with type 1 diabetes. The CDR3 coding sequence is TGTGCCTGGAGGCGGTGGGGGCGGAGCTATGGCTACACCTTC. It translates to CAWRRWGRSYGYTF.